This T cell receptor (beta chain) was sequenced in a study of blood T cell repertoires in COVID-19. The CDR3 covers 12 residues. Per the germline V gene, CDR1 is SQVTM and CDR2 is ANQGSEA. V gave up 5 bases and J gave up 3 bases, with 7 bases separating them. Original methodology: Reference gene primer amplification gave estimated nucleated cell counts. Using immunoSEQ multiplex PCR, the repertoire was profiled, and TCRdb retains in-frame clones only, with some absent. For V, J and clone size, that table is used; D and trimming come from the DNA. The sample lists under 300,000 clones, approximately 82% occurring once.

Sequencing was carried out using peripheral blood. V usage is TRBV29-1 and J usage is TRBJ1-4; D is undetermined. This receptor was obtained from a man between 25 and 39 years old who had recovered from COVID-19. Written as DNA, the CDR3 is TGCAGCGTTTTACCAGCTAATGAAAAACTGTTTTTT. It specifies CSVLPANEKLFF.